The sequence of this T cell receptor (beta chain) was determined in a study of shared clonotypes between healthy human individuals. General study results and limits: Generation probabilities were higher for clonotypes shared across all four sorted-subset donors than for unshared ones.

Note on this clone: What it binds is unknown.

Using immunoSEQ multiplex PCR, the repertoire was profiled, and TCRdb retains in-frame clones only, with some absent. The sample includes about 2.4 million clones, around 90% of them seen just once. The TCR originated in a man younger than 30 in good health. Sequenced input: naive CD4+ T cells sorted from blood. Subset in this sample: CD45RA+ positively selected.

DNA of the CDR3: TGTGCCAGCAGCAAAAGCTCCCAACTAGCGGGAGGCACAGATACGCAGTATTTT. It is translated as CASSKSSQLAGGTDTQYF. The chain recombines TRBV11-3 with TRBJ2-3; 11 bases agree with TRBD2. The V segment lost 5 bases and the J segment 1 base; nucleotides outside the gene matches: 11. The CDR3 loop spans 18 amino acids. Germline V lookup: CDR1 SGHNT, CDR2 YENEEA.